The clone carrying this T cell receptor beta chain came up a few times. These data originate in a study of spatial heterogeneity in lung cancer. As to time point: sample taken at primary tumor resection. Unsorted samples of tumor, nontumor lung or frozen PBMC had their whole RNA sequenced. Samples were obtained from approximately 76 donors, all untreated early-stage non-small cell lung cancer patients. Each TCR cDNA molecule carried a unique molecular identifier. MiXCR was run by TCRdb on the 5' RACE reads, yielding one entry per CDR3 protein. The table shows over 50,000 distinct CDR3 sequences, with approximately 8.9% occurring only once. The germline V gene encodes CDR1 DFQATT and CDR2 SNEGSKA (reference sequence). This CDR3 has 11 residues.

The chain couples TRBV20-1 to TRBJ2-5; 7 bases are shared with TRBD1. Sequenced here: PBMCs, sampled at surgery. This TCR was sampled from a female donor with early-stage non-small cell lung cancer. DNA for the CDR3: TGCAAGCCGACAGGGCGTGAGACCCAGTACTTC. Its protein product is CKPTGRETQYF.